These 6 T cell receptor beta chains came from one sample sequenced in a study of cytomegalovirus exposure and HLA in healthy donors. Some clones are missing from TCRdb's copy, which holds only in-frame ones; the method was immunoSEQ multiplex PCR. Of tens of thousands of clones listed, approximately 90% are singletons. Specimen: PBMCs. The receptors derive from a woman in her late teens or twenties in good health and CMV-seronegative.

The gene calls are TRBV7-9 and TRBJ2-3; 12 bases are a match to TRBD2. The CDR3 has 16 amino acids. CDR1 is SEHNR and CDR2 is FQNEAQ in the germline V gene (reference sequence). Unmatched junction bases numbered 5, after V lost 5 bases and J lost 2 bases. CDR3 in DNA: TGTGCCAGCAGCCCTAGCGGGGGGGCCCTCACAGATACGCAGTATTTT. It specifies CASSPSGGALTDTQYF.

The chain links TRBV29-1 to TRBJ2-2, with 7 positions matching TRBD2. CDR1 SQVTM and CDR2 ANQGSEA come from the germline V gene. The CDR3 covers 16 residues. The junction had 14 bases not matched to a gene; V was cut back by 6 bases and J by 4 bases. This chain's CDR3 is CSVVLRAGAGTGELFF. In DNA, the CDR3 is TGCAGCGTCGTCCTTAGGGCGGGAGCGGGCACCGGGGAGCTGTTTTTT.

In its sample, this clone was seen once. This rearrangement joins TRBV19 to TRBJ2-2; D is undetermined. This CDR3 is 16 amino acids long. Germline assignment: CDR1 LNHDA and CDR2 SQIVND (reference sequence). The ends were cut back, 6 bases at V and 0 bases at J, with 14 bases in the middle. This CDR3 is CASSSQRQSNTGELFF. CDR3 nucleotides: TGTGCCAGTAGCTCCCAACGTCAGTCGAACACCGGGGAGCTGTTTTTT.

The chain is built from TRBV7-2 and TRBJ2-4; 16 nucleotides line up with TRBD2. The germline gives CDR1 SGHTA, CDR2 FQGNSA. CDR3 size: 17 residues. Trimming cost V 5 bases and J 3 bases; bases outside gene matches: 4. CDR3 in DNA: TGTGCCAGCAGCCCGGGACTAGCGGGAGGGGGCAAAAACATTCAGTACTTC. Translated: CASSPGLAGGGKNIQYF.

This chain links TRBV25-1 with TRBJ2-1; possible D gene TRBD2, 6 bases. The CDR3 contains 16 residues. CDR1 is MGHDK, CDR2 SYGVNS, per germline. V lost 3 bases and J lost 2, with 14 bases in between. The CDR3 nucleotides read TGTGCCAGCAGTGATGCAGCTAGCGCCGCCTACAATGAGCAGTTCTTC. It translates to CASSDAASAAYNEQFF.

This sequence joins TRBV27 and TRBJ2-5; the match to TRBD2 covers 9 bases. CDR3 size: 19 residues. CDR1 and CDR2 (germline): MNHEY, SMNVEV (reference sequence). Losses at the gene ends were 4 bases for V and 5 bases for J; bases not matched to a gene: 20. The CDR3 sequence is CASSSAGLAGYIWGETQYF. DNA for the CDR3: TGTGCCAGCAGTTCCGCGGGGCTAGCGGGATATATCTGGGGTGAGACCCAGTACTTC.